This TCR beta chain was retrieved from a study of identical twins. This clonotype turned up a few times. Its specificity is unknown. Overall study results and limits: Conclusions came from cross-sectional statistical analysis, not from following the same donors.

The CDR3 is 14 residues long. The germline V gene has CDR1 SGHRS and CDR2 YFSETQ. The ends lost 3 bases at V and 4 bases at J; junction bases unmatched: 3. Addition of a universal primer site occurred through template switching, and cDNA carried unique molecular identifiers. One entry per CDR3 protein results from TCRdb running MiXCR on the 5' RACE reads. The sample lists about 520,000 distinct CDR3 sequences, around 20% occurring once. These same data were also listed under a study on T cells expressing NK-cell markers. That work contributes: Repertoire data for TCR beta were derived from sorted T cells (CD3+CD56+NKG2C+, CD3+CD56+NKG2C- and CD3+CD56-NKG2C+). One of the eight sequenced donors was seronegative, whereas the other seven were HCMV-seropositive.

The chain carries TRBV5-1 and TRBJ1-3; 8 bases align to TRBD1. The sequenced sample was CD4+ T cells sorted from blood. The receptor was derived from a woman aged 18-30 years in good health. The CDR3 DNA reads TGCGCCAGCAGCTCCAGGGGGCTCGGAAACACCATATATTTT. This encodes CASSSRGLGNTIYF.